Listed below are T cell receptor beta chains from one sample, sequenced in a study of control samples from healthy donors and cancer patients. Produced via immunoSEQ multiplex PCR; TCRdb's table is partial and in-frame only. The sample yields around 170,000 clones, roughly 89% seen once. Sequencing was performed on blood. The receptors derive from a woman in her forties or fifties in good health. CDR3s include the opening cysteine and the closing phenylalanine or tryptophan. A D gene is named only where the DNA matches it firmly. Clone size is given for some rows only: seen once, a few or many times, or a class if the clone is expanded.

TRBV4-3,-,TRBJ1-5,-,CASSQEGVGSNQPQHF,TGCGCCAGCAGCCAAGAGGGGGTGGGTAGCAATCAGCCCCAGCATTTT
TRBV5-1,TRBD1,TRBJ2-3,-,CASSLEDRGTDTQYF,TGCGCCAGCAGCTTGGAGGACAGGGGCACAGATACGCAGTATTTT
TRBV19,-,TRBJ1-6,-,CASSIAAPGLYNSPLHF,TGTGCCAGTAGTATTGCAGCGCCGGGGCTCTATAATTCACCCCTCCACTTT
TRBV5-5,-,TRBJ1-2,-,CASSLFRQGNYGYTF,TGTGCCAGCAGCTTGTTCCGTCAGGGTAACTATGGCTACACCTTC
TRBV20-1,-,TRBJ2-5,-,CSASSTGRYQETQYF,TGCAGTGCTAGTTCTACAGGGAGGTACCAAGAGACCCAGTACTTC
TRBV29-1,-,TRBJ1-4,-,CSVQPTNEKLFF,TGCAGCGTACAACCGACTAATGAAAAACTGTTTTTT
TRBV4-2,TRBD1,TRBJ1-1,once,CASSFVDRENEAFF,TGTGCCAGCAGCTTTGTGGACAGGGAAAATGAAGCTTTCTTT
TRBV29-1,-,TRBJ2-5,-,CSVRGRDETQYF,TGCAGCGTCAGGGGAAGGGATGAGACCCAGTACTTC
TRBV30,-,TRBJ2-5,once,CAWIVNRAETQYF,TGTGCCTGGATAGTTAACAGGGCAGAGACCCAGTACTTC
TRBV14,TRBD1,TRBJ1-1,-,CASSRDRGTEAFF,TGTGCCAGCAGTCGAGACAGGGGAACGGAAGCTTTCTTT
TRBV3-1/TRBV3-2,-,TRBJ1-3,-,CASNFLSGNTIYF,TGTGCCAGCAACTTCCTCTCTGGAAACACCATATATTTT
TRBV6-2/TRBV6-3,-,TRBJ2-2,-,CASSSNLGELFF,TGTGCCAGCAGTTCTAACCTCGGGGAGCTGTTTTTT
TRBV4-2,TRBD2,TRBJ2-5,few,CASSQDPGTSETQYF,TGTGCCAGCAGCCAAGATCCGGGGACTAGCGAGACCCAGTACTTC
TRBV28,-,TRBJ1-2,-,CASRDTPNYGYTF,TGTGCCAGCCGGGACACACCTAACTATGGCTACACCTTC
TRBV5-1,-,TRBJ1-1,-,CASSLGDSSGGAFF,TGCGCCAGCAGCTTGGGTGACAGCTCTGGGGGAGCTTTCTTT
TRBV5-1,-,TRBJ1-1,few,CASSLGGVNTEAFF,TGCGCCAGCAGCTTGGGGGGCGTGAACACTGAAGCTTTCTTT
TRBV29-1,-,TRBJ1-2,-,CSVVLYSNYGYTF,TGCAGCGTTGTACTCTATTCAAACTATGGCTACACCTTC
TRBV15,TRBD1,TRBJ1-5,-,CATSSFRGLEQPQHF,TGTGCCACCAGCAGTTTCAGGGGGCTGGAGCAGCCCCAGCATTTT
TRBV12-3/TRBV12-4,-,TRBJ1-6,-,CASREHNSPLHF,TGTGCCAGCAGAGAACATAATTCACCCCTCCACTTT
TRBV6-6,-,TRBJ2-2,-,CASSSITGELFF,TGTGCCAGCAGTTCAATCACCGGGGAGCTGTTTTTT
TRBV4-1,-,TRBJ1-5,-,CASGAPTGPQPQHF,TGCGCCAGCGGCGCTCCTACAGGGCCTCAGCCCCAGCATTTT
TRBV4-2,-,TRBJ1-1,-,CASSPDLNTEAFF,TGTGCCAGCAGCCCGGACCTGAACACTGAAGCTTTCTTT
TRBV6-5,TRBD1,TRBJ1-4,few,CASSHLTTGAGKLFF,TGTGCCAGCAGTCATTTGACTACAGGGGCGGGAAAACTGTTTTTT
TRBV7-3,-,TRBJ1-2,once,CASSLLGDSYTF,TGTGCCAGCAGCTTACTGGGGGATAGCTACACCTTC
TRBV29-1,-,TRBJ2-3,-,CSVVSGEGTEGDTQYF,TGCAGCGTTGTTTCAGGAGAGGGAACTGAGGGAGATACGCAGTATTTT
TRBV7-9,TRBD1,TRBJ1-6,once,CASSRGQGINSPLHF,TGTGCCAGCAGCCGCGGACAGGGGATTAATTCACCCCTCCACTTT
TRBV5-6,-,TRBJ2-3,once,CASSLVGPTDTQYF,TGTGCCAGCAGCTTGGTAGGGCCCACAGATACGCAGTATTTT
TRBV10-2,-,TRBJ1-1,-,CASNPGQNTEAFF,TGCGCCAGCAACCCGGGCCAGAACACTGAAGCTTTCTTT
TRBV19,TRBD1,TRBJ2-5,-,CASSIGTVLQETQYF,TGTGCCAGTAGTATCGGGACAGTACTCCAAGAGACCCAGTACTTC
TRBV29-1,-,TRBJ1-1,-,CSAMTGGAEAFF,TGCAGCGCCATGACAGGAGGGGCTGAAGCTTTCTTT
TRBV5-6,-,TRBJ1-5,-,CASSLGVGDRPQHF,TGTGCCAGCAGCTTGGGGGTGGGCGACCGGCCCCAGCATTTT
TRBV25-1,-,TRBJ1-1,-,CASRGGLGTEAFF,TGTGCCAGCAGGGGGGGGCTTGGGACTGAAGCTTTCTTT
TRBV15,-,TRBJ2-1,-,CATSPAPPSLSDEQFF,TGTGCCACCAGCCCAGCTCCGCCGTCCTTATCCGATGAGCAGTTCTTC
TRBV19,TRBD2,TRBJ2-5,-,CASSIAGGPPRETQYF,TGTGCCAGTAGTATAGCGGGAGGGCCCCCAAGGGAGACCCAGTACTTC
TRBV2,-,TRBJ1-4,once,CASRQGEKLFF,TGTGCCAGCAGACAGGGCGAAAAACTGTTTTTT
TRBV28,-,TRBJ1-1,-,CASSLGMSRGEAFF,TGTGCCAGCAGTTTAGGAATGAGCAGGGGTGAAGCTTTCTTT
TRBV14,-,TRBJ2-6,-,CASSPGPGAAGANVLTF,TGTGCCAGCAGCCCCGGACCGGGGGCCGCTGGGGCCAACGTCCTGACTTTC
TRBV5-6,-,TRBJ1-2,-,CASSLTGAPGYTF,TGTGCCAGCAGCCTGACGGGGGCCCCTGGCTACACCTTC
TRBV27,-,TRBJ1-5,-,CASSLSGRNQPQHF,TGTGCCAGCAGTTTATCCGGTCGCAATCAGCCCCAGCATTTT
TRBV4-2,-,TRBJ1-5,-,CASSQDLGGRPQHF,TGTGCCAGCAGCCAAGATCTGGGGGGCCGGCCCCAGCATTTT
TRBV3-1/TRBV3-2,-,TRBJ1-5,once,CASSPSMGQPQHF,TGTGCCAGCAGCCCTTCAATGGGGCAGCCCCAGCATTTT
TRBV13,-,TRBJ1-1,-,CASSLSSENTEAFF,TGTGCCAGCAGCTTATCGAGCGAGAACACTGAAGCTTTCTTT
TRBV5-1,TRBD1,TRBJ2-1,-,CASSLYPGAGGSYNEQFF,TGCGCCAGCAGCTTGTATCCCGGAGCAGGGGGCTCCTACAATGAGCAGTTCTTC
TRBV7-2,TRBD1,TRBJ1-1,-,CASSPDRGAFF,TGTGCCAGCAGCCCAGACAGGGGAGCTTTCTTT
TRBV30,-,TRBJ1-1,-,CARSILRDITIEAFF,TGTGCCCGATCGATACTCCGGGACATAACCATTGAAGCTTTCTTT
TRBV9,TRBD1,TRBJ1-1,-,CASSKGQGNTEAFF,TGTGCCAGCAGCAAGGGACAGGGAAACACTGAAGCTTTCTTT
TRBV6-5,-,TRBJ1-1,-,CASVDTHTEAFF,TGTGCCAGCGTTGACACCCACACTGAAGCTTTCTTT
TRBV2,TRBD1,TRBJ2-7,-,CASTGDRGRYEQYF,TGTGCCAGCACAGGGGACAGGGGGAGGTACGAGCAGTACTTC
TRBV2,-,TRBJ1-5,-,CASTGDSNQPQHF,TGTGCCAGCACGGGGGACAGCAATCAGCCCCAGCATTTT
TRBV7-9,TRBD1,TRBJ2-2,-,CASRPTGTGVSGELFF,TGTGCCAGCAGGCCAACCGGGACAGGGGTTAGCGGGGAGCTGTTTTTT